This T cell receptor (beta chain) was observed in a study of OX40 agonist ivuxolimab in advanced cancers. Assay used: immunoSEQ multiplex PCR; TCRdb lists only in-frame clones, some missing. The repertoire holds 40,000 to 60,000 clones, with approximately 79% as singletons. V was shortened by 3 bases and J by 1 base, with 10 bases between the two germline ends. CDR1 and CDR2 from the germline V gene are LNHNV and YYDKDF (reference sequence). The CDR3 is made up of 15 amino acids. The receptor was derived from an adult with an advanced solid tumor such as melanoma, head and neck, liver or kidney cancer. The source was CD4+ or CD8+ T cells sorted from blood, collected in a trial of the OX40 agonist ivuxolimab. The genes are TRBV15 and TRBJ1-5, with D maybe TRBD1 (5 bases). This CDR3 reads CATSSRGVSNQPQHF. The CDR3 bases are TGTGCCACCAGCAGCAGAGGGGTAAGCAATCAGCCCCAGCATTTT.